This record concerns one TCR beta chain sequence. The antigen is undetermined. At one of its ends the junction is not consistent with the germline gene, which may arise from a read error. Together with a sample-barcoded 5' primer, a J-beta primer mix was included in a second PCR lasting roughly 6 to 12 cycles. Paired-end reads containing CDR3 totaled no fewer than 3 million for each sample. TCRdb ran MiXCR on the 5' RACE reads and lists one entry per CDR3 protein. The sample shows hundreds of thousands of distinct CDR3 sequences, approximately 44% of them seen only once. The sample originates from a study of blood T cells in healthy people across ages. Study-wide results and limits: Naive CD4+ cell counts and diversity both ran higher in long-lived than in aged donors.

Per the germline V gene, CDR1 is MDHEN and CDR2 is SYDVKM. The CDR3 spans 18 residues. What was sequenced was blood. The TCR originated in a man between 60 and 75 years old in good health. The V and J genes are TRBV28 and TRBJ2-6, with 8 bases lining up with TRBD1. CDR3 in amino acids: CASSLFLQGASGASVLTF. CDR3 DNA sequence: TGTGCCAGCAGCTTATTTTTGCAGGGGGCATCTGGGGCCAGCGTCCTGACTTTC.